One and the same sample provided the 21 T cell receptor beta chains below, sequenced in a study of cytotoxic CD8 clonotypes in ibrutinib-treated CLL. The table came from immunoSEQ multiplex PCR; TCRdb's copy has only in-frame clones and leaves some out. This repertoire shows 57,000 or so clones, roughly 50% found once; its top ten account for about 24%. This specimen consisted of PBMCs, obtained at disease progression, from a patient treated with ibrutinib. The receptors were gathered from a human donor with chronic lymphocytic leukemia.

V and J are TRBV7-2 and TRBJ2-3; D is possibly TRBD2 (5 bases). The V end lost 4 bases, the J end lost 7 bases, and 12 bases lay between the germline ends. The germline CDR1 and CDR2 sequences are SGHTA and FQGNSA. The CDR3 is made up of 13 amino acids. The CDR3 is CASSSEGRNTQYF. CDR3 coding DNA: TGTGCCAGCAGCTCTGAGGGTCGAAATACGCAGTATTTT.

The rearrangement joins TRBV19 to TRBJ1-1; TRBD1 is a possible D gene (5 bases). The CDR3 covers 14 residues. The V and J ends lost 7 bases and 5 bases respectively, with 17 bases between them. Germline assignment: CDR1 LNHDA and CDR2 SQIVND (reference sequence). CDR3 residues: CASIRGFGWTEAFF. The CDR3 bases are TGTGCCAGTATAAGGGGTTTCGGTTGGACTGAAGCTTTCTTT.

This clone was found a few times. The chain couples TRBV19 to TRBJ2-6; D is unclear. V lost 6 bases and J lost 4, with 10 bases in between. The germline V gene has CDR1 LNHDA and CDR2 SQIVND (reference sequence). The length of the CDR3 is 14 residues. As DNA, the CDR3 is TGTGCCAGTAGGTGGACCGGGGGGGCCAACGTCCTGACTTTC. Translating gives CASRWTGGANVLTF.

The chain joins TRBV9 to TRBJ2-1; TRBD1 aligns across 12 bases. The V and J ends lost 4 bases and 7 bases, in that order; junction bases with no gene match: 6. The CDR3 totals 15 residues. Germline CDR1 and CDR2: SGDLS and YYNGEE. Here the CDR3 DNA reads TGTGCCAGCAGCATATGGGACAGGGGGCCGAATGAGCAGTTCTTC. Amino acid sequence: CASSIWDRGPNEQFF.

The CDR3 DNA is TGTGCCAGCACAGGCCCCTACAATGAGCAGTTCTTC. Its protein is CASTGPYNEQFF. The rearrangement uses TRBV2 and TRBJ2-1; unclear D gene. The germline V gene has CDR1 SNHLY and CDR2 FYNNEI. The CDR3 is made up of 12 amino acids. The ends were cut back, 7 bases at V and 2 bases at J, with 6 bases in the middle.

This clone appeared once. V is TRBV18 and J is TRBJ1-3; no clear D gene. The CDR3 spans 15 residues. Germline lookup yields CDR1 KGHSH and CDR2 LQKENI. V lost 1 base and J lost 0, with 7 bases in between. CDR3 nucleotide sequence: TGTGCCAGCTCACCACGAGAGAGCTCTGGAAACACCATATATTTT. Translation: CASSPRESSGNTIYF.

This clone was found a few times. The rearrangement joins TRBV2 to TRBJ1-2, with a tentative D call TRBD1 (6 bases). Germline CDR1 and CDR2: SNHLY and FYNNEI. V shed 6 bases and J shed 6 bases, with 17 bases lying between them. This CDR3 spans 14 amino acids. The CDR3 DNA reads TGTGCCAGCAGACCCCTCGGGGGCGCGGATGGCTACACCTTC. It specifies CASRPLGGADGYTF.

A few counts support this clone. The CDR3 DNA is TGTGCCTGGAGTGTACCTGGTCCTGACGGGGAGCTGTTTTTT. This codes for CAWSVPGPDGELFF. The chain recombines TRBV30 with TRBJ2-2, with no clear D. The CDR3 spans 14 residues. Trimming took off 0 bases at V and 7 bases at J, with 12 bases between the two ends. Looked up from germline, CDR1 is GTSNPN and CDR2 is SVGIG (reference sequence). Full variable domain (outside the CDR3, taken from reference TRBV30 and TRBJ2-2): SQTIHQWPATLVQPVGSPLSLECTVEGTSNPNLYWYRQAAGRGLQLLFYSVGIGQISSEVPQNLSASRPQDRQFILSSKKLLLSDSGFYLCAWSVPGPDGELFFGEGSRLTVL.

The V and J genes are TRBV7-3 and TRBJ2-1; unclear D gene. The V and J ends lost 5 bases and 9 bases respectively, with 11 bases between them. The CDR3 runs to 12 residues. Germline CDR1 is SGHTA and CDR2 is FQGTGA. CDR3 coding DNA: TGTGCCAGCAGCCCGGACGGTACTGAGCAGTTCTTC. Protein product: CASSPDGTEQFF.

The V call is TRBV5-1, the J call TRBJ2-5; D is undetermined. This CDR3 comprises 13 residues. Trimming took 0 bases from V and 3 from J, leaving 6 bases between them. Looked up from germline, CDR1 is SGHRS and CDR2 is YFSETQ. The CDR3 here is CASSLAVKETQYF. CDR3 in DNA: TGCGCCAGCAGCTTGGCCGTGAAAGAGACCCAGTACTTC.

This clone was seen many times. The rearrangement uses TRBV11-2 and TRBJ2-7; 11 positions match TRBD2. The length of the CDR3 is 14 residues. Germline CDR1 is SGHAT and CDR2 is FQNNGV. Trimming removed 1 base from V and 5 bases from J; junction bases left unmatched: 1. In nucleotides, the CDR3 is TGTGCCAGCAGCTTAGTAGCGGGAGGGAACGAGCAGTACTTC. This gives the protein CASSLVAGGNEQYF.

In this sample, this clone turned up a few times. The V gene is TRBV2, the J gene TRBJ1-5; 9 nucleotides align to TRBD1. Germline values: CDR1 SNHLY, CDR2 FYNNEI. The CDR3 spans 15 residues. J lost 4 bases, V lost 6 bases, and 7 bases had no gene match. This CDR3 is CASRADRGRNQPQHF. The CDR3 nucleotides read TGTGCCAGCAGAGCTGACAGGGGGAGGAATCAGCCCCAGCATTTT.

The table lists this clone with a few counts. The chain joins TRBV6-5 to TRBJ2-1; tentative D call: TRBD2 (6 bases). The CDR3 loop spans 12 amino acids. Germline V lookup: CDR1 MNHEY, CDR2 SVGAGI. V shed 2 bases and J shed 13 bases, with 12 bases lying between them. The CDR3 sequence: CASSYGKGTQFF. The CDR3 coding sequence is TGTGCCAGCAGTTACGGGAAGGGGACTCAGTTCTTC.

CDR3 nucleotide sequence: TGTGCCAGCAGTTACGGCTGGACAGGGGACTTCTATGGCTACACCTTC. Amino acids: CASSYGWTGDFYGYTF. The chain joins TRBV6-5 to TRBJ1-2; TRBD1 agrees at 9 bases. The V gene end was trimmed by 2 bases and the J gene end by 4 bases; junction bases not matched to a gene: 8. The length of the CDR3 is 16 residues. The germline gives CDR1 MNHEY, CDR2 SVGAGI.

The chain employs TRBV6-5 and TRBJ1-1; D is uncertain. The length of the CDR3 is 14 residues. Between the trimmed V and J ends, which lost 6 bases and 1 base, there was a span of 12 bases. Germline values: CDR1 MNHEY, CDR2 SVGAGI. CDR3 DNA sequence: TGTGCCAGCAGACTCCCGGGCACGAACACTGAAGCTTTCTTT. It yields the protein CASRLPGTNTEAFF.

Points on this clone: At one boundary the junction diverges from the germline segment, which might be a read error. The rearrangement joins TRBV7-8 to TRBJ2-7, with TRBD1 as a possible D gene (6 bases). This CDR3 spans 11 amino acids. From germline, CDR1 is SGHVS and CDR2 FQNEAQ. The CDR3 DNA reads TGTGCCAGCAGCGTAACCGGGACAAGCGCCTTC. Translated: CASSVTGTSAF.

The chain has TRBV21-1 and TRBJ2-7. TRBV21-1 is assigned pseudogene status. This CDR3 comprises 15 residues. For the CDR3, the DNA is TGTGCCAGCAACCCTCTCCGAAAATGGGCCTACGAGCAGTACTTC. It translates to CASNPLRKWAYEQYF.

This rearrangement joins TRBV5-1 to TRBJ2-7, with TRBD1 matching over 11 bases. Trimming took 3 bases from V and 4 from J; bases not matched to a gene: 6. Germline V CDR1 and CDR2: SGHRS, YFSETQ. CDR3 length: 15 amino acids. The CDR3 loop is CASSSTGTGGYEQYF. CDR3 in DNA: TGCGCCAGCAGCTCGACCGGGACAGGGGGTTACGAGCAGTACTTC.

This rearrangement joins TRBV9 to TRBJ2-7; 8 bases agree with TRBD1. The CDR3 loop spans 14 amino acids. Trimming cost V 10 bases and J 2 bases; bases outside gene matches: 11. CDR1 is SGDLS and CDR2 is YYNGEE in the germline V gene. The CDR3 loop is CAACQGALAYEQYF. The CDR3 nucleotides read TGTGCCGCCTGTCAGGGGGCGCTGGCCTACGAGCAGTACTTC.

The rearrangement links TRBV7-3 to TRBJ2-2, with 9 bases that match TRBD2. This CDR3 has 14 amino acids. Trimming cost V 7 bases and J 5 bases; bases outside gene matches: 5. The V gene's germline CDR1 is SGHTA and CDR2 FQGTGA. CDR3 nucleotides: TGTGCCAGCACCATGACTAGCGGAACCGGGGAGCTGTTTTTT. This sequence encodes CASTMTSGTGELFF.

The V and J genes are TRBV25-1 and TRBJ2-1; perhaps TRBD1 as D (6 bases). Germline assignment: CDR1 MGHDK and CDR2 SYGVNS. CDR3 length: 16 amino acids. V was shortened by 4 bases and J by 0 bases, with 13 bases between the two germline ends. CDR3 amino acids: CASSVTGGDSYNEQFF. For the CDR3, the DNA is TGTGCCAGCAGTGTGACTGGGGGCGACTCCTACAATGAGCAGTTCTTC.